This T cell receptor (beta chain) came from a study of cytomegalovirus exposure and HLA in healthy donors. General study results and limits: Earlier analysis found most TCR beta V segments productive about 87% or about 30% of the time. More clonal expansion characterized HLA-associated TCR beta chains than equally common others in a later analysis. Common viral pathogens were later found to be apparently linked to several of the most significant clusters.

This PCR relied on a set of 60 Vbeta primers and 13 Jbeta primers. Profiling relied on immunoSEQ multiplex PCR, and the TCRdb table lists in-frame clones only, not all of them. The sample has about 140,000 clones; 80% are singletons. V was clipped by 6 bases and J by 8 bases, with 13 bases between them. Looked up from germline, CDR1 is SNHLY and CDR2 is FYNNEI. This CDR3 contains 12 residues. This clone was counted only a few times. Its matching antigen is unknown. The clonotype comes from a middle-aged man in good health and CMV-seronegative. The sample taken for sequencing was PBMCs. The chain combines TRBV2 with TRBJ1-1, with D perhaps TRBD1 (5 bases). CDR3 sequence: CASRAQGDEAFF. Here the CDR3 DNA reads TGTGCCAGCAGGGCTCAGGGCGACGAAGCTTTCTTT.